These 18 T cell receptor beta chains were all obtained from the same sample, sequenced in a study of T cell responses to AZD1222 COVID-19 vaccine. Profiled with immunoSEQ multiplex PCR; TCRdb holds only in-frame clones, not every one. The table shows roughly 150,000 clones, with about 90% occurring only once. The sample here was peripheral blood, taken on day 0 of AZD1222 vaccination. Receptors originate from an adult in good health.

CDR3 DNA: TGTGCCAGCAGCCCGAGCCCCGGGACTAGCGGGAGTAAAACCTACGAGCAGTACTTC. Its protein is CASSPSPGTSGSKTYEQYF. V gene TRBV28 combines with J gene TRBJ2-7; 14 bases agree with TRBD2. Germline CDR1 MDHEN, CDR2 SYDVKM. The trim removed 6 bases at V and 2 bases at J, leaving 15 bases unmatched. CDR3 length: 19 residues.

This chain joins TRBV10-1 and TRBJ1-2, with 7 bases lining up with TRBD1. V was pared by 3 bases and J by 6 bases, with 13 bases of the junction left unmatched. CDR1 is WNHNN and CDR2 is SYGVQD in the germline V gene (reference sequence). This CDR3 region has 16 residues. CDR3: CASSDGQGVGSDGYTF. The CDR3 nucleotides are TGCGCCAGCAGTGACGGTCAGGGGGTCGGTTCTGATGGCTACACCTTC.

The sample holds one count of this clone. This chain's CDR3 is CAISDFNEQFF. Here the CDR3 DNA reads TGTGCCATCAGTGACTTCAATGAGCAGTTCTTC. The V call is TRBV10-3, the J call TRBJ2-1; no clear D gene. The V end lost 3 bases, the J end lost 6 bases, and 3 bases lay between the germline ends. The CDR3 contains 11 residues. Germline V CDR1 and CDR2: ENHRY, SYGVKD.

The gene calls are TRBV9 and TRBJ1-2; D uncertain. Germline assignment: CDR1 SGDLS and CDR2 YYNGEE. The CDR3 has 13 amino acids. V lost 0 bases to trimming and J lost 2 bases, with 5 bases between them. The CDR3 here is CASSVGGNYGYTF. The DNA of the CDR3 is TGTGCCAGCAGCGTAGGAGGGAACTATGGCTACACCTTC.

This sequence joins TRBV4-1 and TRBJ1-6; the D is unclear. Germline V gives CDR1 MGHRA, CDR2 YSYEKL. This CDR3 comprises 15 residues. The V gene lost 1 base and the J gene lost 9 bases, with 13 bases spanning the gap. This CDR3 is CASSQGLVLSSPLHF. The DNA for the CDR3 is TGCGCCAGCAGCCAAGGGCTTGTTCTTAGTTCACCCCTCCACTTT.

The chain links TRBV4-3 to TRBJ2-7; TRBD1 matches at 9 bases. Germline CDR1 is LGHNA and CDR2 is YSLEER. The junction had 9 bases not matched to a gene; V was cut back by 4 bases and J by 11 bases. This CDR3 has 13 amino acids. The CDR3 here is CASSLGQGPGEYF. The CDR3 nucleotides are TGCGCCAGCAGCCTGGGACAGGGACCGGGGGAGTACTTC.

In DNA form, the CDR3 reads TGTGCCAGCTCAGAGACTCTGAACACTGAAGCTTTCTTT. This codes for CASSETLNTEAFF. This rearrangement joins TRBV18 to TRBJ1-1; D is unclear. Germline V lookup: CDR1 KGHSH, CDR2 LQKENI. Trimming removed 5 bases from V and 0 bases from J, with 7 bases in between. CDR3 length equals 13 residues.

V gene TRBV10-2 combines with J gene TRBJ1-1; a weak D match, TRBD1 (5 bases). Germline CDR1 reads WSHSY; CDR2 reads SAAADI. Between the trimmed V and J ends, which lost 4 bases and 1 base, there was a span of 13 bases. The CDR3 extends over 15 amino acids. The CDR3 loop is CASSAGQSKNTEAFF. The CDR3 nucleotides read TGCGCCAGCAGTGCGGGGCAGTCCAAGAACACTGAAGCTTTCTTT.

This clone was observed once. V usage is TRBV9 and J usage is TRBJ2-1, with D possibly TRBD2 on 6 matching bases. V was trimmed by 0 bases and J by 10 bases, leaving 17 bases between them. There are 15 residues in the CDR3. Germline assignment: CDR1 SGDLS and CDR2 YYNGEE. This CDR3 is CASSVDEPGLREQFF. CDR3 in DNA: TGTGCCAGCAGCGTAGACGAACCGGGACTCCGCGAGCAGTTCTTC.

CDR3 loop: CASTKGSYEQYF. The CDR3 bases are TGTGCCAGCACGAAGGGGAGCTACGAGCAGTACTTC. This sequence joins TRBV28 and TRBJ2-7; D is perhaps TRBD1 or TRBD2 (5 bases each). The CDR3 is made up of 12 amino acids. Germline values: CDR1 MDHEN, CDR2 SYDVKM. Trimming left V 7 bases short and J 3 bases short, with 10 bases between. Complete variable domain (other parts from reference TRBV28 and TRBJ2-7): DVKVTQSSRYLVKRTGEKVFLECVQDMDHENMFWYRQDPGLGLRLIYFSYDVKMKEKGDIPEGYSVSREKKERFSLILESASTNQTSMYLCASTKGSYEQYFGPGTRLTVT.

This sequence joins TRBV6-1 and TRBJ1-2, with D possibly matching TRBD1 (5 bases). Germline lookup yields CDR1 MNHNS and CDR2 SASEGT. V shed 0 bases and J shed 7 bases, with 12 bases lying between them. The CDR3 totals 14 residues. This chain's CDR3 is CASSEAEPRGGYTF. The CDR3 DNA reads TGTGCCAGCAGTGAAGCTGAACCTAGGGGTGGCTACACCTTC.

The chain has TRBV6-5 and TRBJ2-7, with D perhaps TRBD2 (5 bases). Germline CDR1 is MNHEY and CDR2 is SVGAGI. This CDR3 comprises 11 residues. The V end was cut by 7 bases, the J end by 5 bases, with 9 bases between. The CDR3 DNA reads TGTGCCAGCAAGCGACTAAACGAGCAGTACTTC. Translating it yields CASKRLNEQYF.

The genes are TRBV24-1 and TRBJ2-2; the match to TRBD2 covers 16 bases. This CDR3 comprises 17 residues. Germline CDR1 is KGHDR and CDR2 is SFDVKD. The V gene end was trimmed by 3 bases and the J gene end by 6 bases; junction bases not matched to a gene: 3. The CDR3 nucleotides are TGTGCCACCAGTGATCCCGGGACTAGCGGGAGGGCCGGGGAGCTGTTTTTT. Encoded protein: CATSDPGTSGRAGELFF.

Comment on this clone: One end of the junction does not line up with germline, which may come from a read error. The rearrangement links TRBV5-6 to TRBJ1-2, with D maybe TRBD1 (6 bases). This CDR3 is built from 14 residues. Germline-derived CDR1 and CDR2 are SGHDT and YYEEEE. CDR3 sequence: CASGLDRPNYGYTF. In DNA, the CDR3 is TGTGCCAGCGGCTTAGACAGGCCTAACTATGGCTACACCTTC.

This clone was observed a handful of times. The V call is TRBV5-1, the J call TRBJ1-2; D not certain. CDR3 size: 16 residues. The V and J ends lost 3 bases and 2 bases respectively, with 17 bases between them. The germline V gene encodes CDR1 SGHRS and CDR2 YFSETQ. The CDR3 bases are TGCGCCAGCAGCTCCGGGTCGCGCCCCGAAAACTATGGCTACACCTTC. Translated: CASSSGSRPENYGYTF.

J is TRBJ1-1 and V is TRBV6-5, with D unresolved. The CDR3 is made up of 13 amino acids. V lost 2 bases and J 1 base, leaving 5 bases between the germline ends. Germline V gene sequence: CDR1 MNHEY, CDR2 SVGAGI. CDR3 in DNA: TGTGCCAGCAGTTACGAGGGGAACACTGAAGCTTTCTTT. Protein sequence: CASSYEGNTEAFF.

V usage is TRBV6-5 and J usage is TRBJ1-4; TRBD1 is a possible D gene (5 bases). V was shortened by 6 bases and J by 0 bases, with 11 bases between the two germline ends. The CDR3 runs to 15 residues. The germline V gene has CDR1 MNHEY and CDR2 SVGAGI. Written as DNA, the CDR3 is TGTGCCAGCAGGCTATCAGGGACAACTAATGAAAAACTGTTTTTT. It is translated as CASRLSGTTNEKLFF.

V is TRBV2 and J is TRBJ1-1, with D tentatively TRBD1 (6 bases). CDR3 length: 13 amino acids. Looked up from germline, CDR1 is SNHLY and CDR2 is FYNNEI. Trimming left V 6 bases short and J 4 bases short, with 12 bases between. As DNA, the CDR3 is TGTGCCAGCAGCTTACAGGGAGCCACTGAAGCTTTCTTT. Its protein is CASSLQGATEAFF.